Following are 21 T cell receptor beta chains from one sample sequenced in a study of shared clonotypes between healthy human individuals. Assay used: immunoSEQ multiplex PCR; TCRdb lists only in-frame clones, some missing. Among 2 million to 3 million clones listed, 93% were seen once. Sequenced material: naive CD4+ T cells from PBMCs. The subset is: CD45RA+ positively selected. These receptors all stem from a man aged 18 to 30 in good health. Some clones in this sample may be carry-over from other donors' samples.

On this clone itself: The sample has other DNA sequences that encode this CDR3 too. J is TRBJ2-2 and V is TRBV5-1, with 7 bases matching TRBD1. Losses at the gene ends were 4 bases for V and 0 bases for J; bases not matched to a gene: 3. Germline CDR1 is SGHRS and CDR2 is YFSETQ. The CDR3 extends over 15 amino acids. The DNA for the CDR3 is TGCGCCAGCAGCCCCGGGACAGCGAACACCGGGGAGCTGTTTTTT. Translation gives CASSPGTANTGELFF.

This clone appeared a single time. The same CDR3 is also encoded by other DNA sequences in this sample. The chain recombines TRBV19 with TRBJ2-7, with 8 bases lining up with TRBD1. V trimming: 2 bases; J trimming: 1 base; junction bases outside the gene matches: 1. The CDR3 is 14 residues long. In germline, CDR1 is LNHDA, CDR2 SQIVND (reference sequence). In DNA, the CDR3 is TGTGCCAGTAGTATACGGACAGGGTCCTACGAGCAGTACTTC. It codes for CASSIRTGSYEQYF.

This rearrangement joins TRBV29-1 to TRBJ2-5; 9 bases align to TRBD2. Germline V gene sequence: CDR1 SQVTM, CDR2 ANQGSEA. The CDR3 loop spans 13 amino acids. V lost 6 bases and J lost 5; bases outside the gene matches: 7. The CDR3 nucleotides read TGCAGCGTCCTTATTAGCGGGAGCGAGACCCAGTACTTC. Translation: CSVLISGSETQYF.

The gene calls are TRBV6-5 and TRBJ1-4; D might be TRBD1 (6 bases). CDR3 length: 16 residues. Trimming shortened V by 4 bases and J by 3 bases, and 15 bases separated the two germline ends. Looked up from germline, CDR1 is MNHEY and CDR2 is SVGAGI. CDR3 DNA: TGTGCCAGCAGTTTACAGGGCGTCAGCGCTAATGAAAAACTGTTTTTT. It encodes CASSLQGVSANEKLFF.

V usage is TRBV2 and J usage is TRBJ2-7; 9 bases fit TRBD1. CDR1 and CDR2 (germline): SNHLY, FYNNEI. J lost 4 bases, V lost 7 bases, and 11 bases had no gene match. There are 15 residues in the CDR3. CDR3 residues: CASTMGTGLAYEQYF. Here the CDR3 DNA reads TGTGCCAGCACCATGGGGACAGGGTTGGCGTACGAGCAGTACTTC.

This clone appeared a single time. This chain joins TRBV6-1 and TRBJ2-7, with TRBD1 matching over 9 bases. CDR1 and CDR2 from the germline V gene are MNHNS and SASEGT. The V segment lost 6 bases and the J segment 6 bases; nucleotides outside the gene matches: 12. The CDR3 has 15 amino acids. CDR3 coding DNA: TGTGCCAGCAGCAGAACGGGACAGGGTACGGGCGAGCAGTACTTC. This translates into CASSRTGQGTGEQYF.

For this clone: Other DNA sequences in the sample encode the same CDR3. This sequence joins TRBV5-1 and TRBJ2-5; no reliable D call. Per the germline V gene, CDR1 is SGHRS and CDR2 is YFSETQ. The CDR3 loop spans 13 amino acids. V was cut by 0 bases and J by 0 bases, with 3 bases left in between. CDR3: CASSLGYQETQYF. DNA for the CDR3: TGCGCCAGCAGCTTGGGTTACCAAGAGACCCAGTACTTC. Complete variable domain (other parts from reference TRBV5-1 and TRBJ2-5): KAGVTQTPRYLIKTRGQQVTLSCSPISGHRSVSWYQQTPGQGLQFLFEYFSETQRNKGNFPGRFSGRQFSNSRSEMNVSTLELGDSALYLCASSLGYQETQYFGPGTRLLVL.

The V call is TRBV28, the J call TRBJ1-2, with 7 bases that match TRBD1. The CDR3 extends over 14 amino acids. Germline assignment: CDR1 MDHEN and CDR2 SYDVKM. With V trimmed by 5 bases and J by 8 bases, 11 bases remained unmatched. CDR3 sequence reads: CASSRRQGPWGYTF. The CDR3 DNA follows: TGTGCCAGCAGTCGAAGACAGGGCCCATGGGGCTACACCTTC.

The chain has TRBV4-3 and TRBJ2-2; 10 bases align to TRBD2. With 2 bases clipped from V and 7 bases from J, the junction kept 10 bases outside the gene matches. The CDR3 extends over 17 amino acids. Germline V CDR1 and CDR2: LGHNA, YSLEER. The CDR3 protein is CASSQNTLAGAGGELFF. The DNA of the CDR3 is TGCGCCAGCAGCCAAAATACGCTAGCGGGAGCGGGCGGGGAGCTGTTTTTT.

This clone was seen a few times. The chain is built from TRBV11-2 and TRBJ2-7; no definite D call. Per the germline V gene, CDR1 is SGHAT and CDR2 is FQNNGV. The CDR3 extends over 13 amino acids. With 5 bases removed from V and 6 bases from J, the gap between germline ends came to 14 bases. The CDR3 nucleotides read TGTGCCAGCAGCCGATACCCACGGGTCGAGCAGTACTTC. This translates into CASSRYPRVEQYF.

The J gene is TRBJ1-1, the V gene TRBV28; 12 positions agree with TRBD1. This CDR3 spans 17 amino acids. The germline gives CDR1 MDHEN, CDR2 SYDVKM. V lost 5 bases to trimming and J lost 4 bases; unmatched junction nucleotides: 11. CDR3 protein: CASSATFGTGGTTEAFF. CDR3 coding DNA: TGTGCCAGCAGTGCTACCTTCGGGACAGGGGGCACCACTGAAGCTTTCTTT.

Remarks on this clone: This same CDR3 is encoded by further DNA sequences in the sample. The V gene is TRBV18, the J gene TRBJ2-5; D call uncertain. This CDR3 contains 13 residues. Trimming took off 3 bases at V and 2 bases at J, with 7 bases between the two ends. The germline V gene has CDR1 KGHSH and CDR2 LQKENI. CDR3 in DNA: TGTGCCAGCTCACCTGGCAGGCAAGAGACCCAGTACTTC. Its translation is CASSPGRQETQYF.

This chain uses TRBV5-8 with TRBJ1-4; D unresolved. The V end lost 4 bases, the J end lost 10 bases, and 17 bases lay between the germline ends. The CDR3 is 14 residues long. Germline values: CDR1 SGHTS, CDR2 YDEGEE. The CDR3 DNA reads TGTGCCAGCAGCCTGATATTAGGGAGAGGAAAACTGTTTTTT. This codes for CASSLILGRGKLFF.

The chain combines TRBV18 with TRBJ2-5; a possible D gene is TRBD2 (6 bases). Judging by the DNA end, TRBJ2-7 fits better; the J call may be wrong. The germline CDR1 and CDR2 sequences are KGHSH and LQKENI. The length of the CDR3 is 15 residues. CDR3 coding DNA: TGTGCCAGCTCACCTCCTCCCGGGAGCTCCTACGAGCAGTACTTC. It is translated as CASSPPPGSSYEQYF.

The DNA of the CDR3 is TGTGCCAGCAGCTACCTCCGGGCCTCCTACGAGCAGTACTTC. Translated, it gives CASSYLRASYEQYF. The chain has TRBV11-3 and TRBJ2-7; the D is unclear. The CDR3 runs 14 residues. Trimming took 4 bases from V and 0 from J, leaving 10 bases between them. Germline V gives CDR1 SGHNT, CDR2 YENEEA.

This sequence joins TRBV4-1 and TRBJ1-5; 7 positions match TRBD1. Trimming cost V 0 bases and J 4 bases; bases outside gene matches: 3. The CDR3 totals 15 residues. Germline V gene lookup returns CDR1 MGHRA and CDR2 YSYEKL. The CDR3 DNA is TGCGCCAGCAGCCAAGAAGACAGGGCGAATCAGCCCCAGCATTTT. Its protein product is CASSQEDRANQPQHF.

This clone was counted a single time. The rearrangement joins TRBV27 to TRBJ1-5, with 9 bases fitting TRBD1. This CDR3 is 14 amino acids long. CDR1 and CDR2 (germline): MNHEY, SMNVEV (reference sequence). The ends lost 3 bases at V and 6 bases at J; junction bases unmatched: 3. CDR3 bases: TGTGCCAGCAGTTTTGGGACAGGGTCTCAGCCCCAGCATTTT. Residues: CASSFGTGSQPQHF.

This chain uses TRBV5-1 with TRBJ2-1; 11 bases map to TRBD2. The CDR3 totals 16 residues. The V and J ends lost 3 bases and 3 bases, in that order; junction bases with no gene match: 5. The germline V gene encodes CDR1 SGHRS and CDR2 YFSETQ. CDR3 amino acids: CASSSSGTSGYNEQFF. DNA for the CDR3: TGCGCCAGCAGCTCCTCCGGGACTAGCGGCTACAATGAGCAGTTCTTC.

Written as DNA, the CDR3 is TGTGCCAGCTCACCCAGACTAGCGGGAGGAGGAGGGGAGACCCAGTACTTC. Its translation is CASSPRLAGGGGETQYF. The chain links TRBV18 to TRBJ2-5, with 13 bases aligning to TRBD2. Per the germline V gene, CDR1 is KGHSH and CDR2 is LQKENI. The CDR3 runs to 17 residues. V was pared by 3 bases and J by 5 bases, with 9 bases of the junction left unmatched.

This clone was detected once. The chain uses TRBV5-1 and TRBJ2-7; D perhaps matches TRBD1 (5 bases). The germline V and J ends were trimmed by 0 bases and 6 bases, with 16 bases remaining between them. Germline-derived CDR1 and CDR2 are SGHRS and YFSETQ. CDR3 length: 15 residues. The CDR3 coding sequence is TGCGCCAGCAGCTTGGAGGGGATCGACGACGGCGAGCAGTACTTC. Protein sequence: CASSLEGIDDGEQYF. Supplemented by reference TRBV5-1 and TRBJ2-7, the full variable domain reads KAGVTQTPRYLIKTRGQQVTLSCSPISGHRSVSWYQQTPGQGLQFLFEYFSETQRNKGNFPGRFSGRQFSNSRSEMNVSTLELGDSALYLCASSLEGIDDGEQYFGPGTRLTVT.

The genes are TRBV5-1 and TRBJ2-2, with D unclear. Germline CDR1 and CDR2: SGHRS and YFSETQ. The CDR3 totals 14 residues. Trimming removed 8 bases at V and 0 bases at J, with 11 bases between. The chain's CDR3 is CASKSRSNTGELFF. The CDR3 DNA reads TGCGCCAGTAAATCGCGATCGAACACCGGGGAGCTGTTTTTT.